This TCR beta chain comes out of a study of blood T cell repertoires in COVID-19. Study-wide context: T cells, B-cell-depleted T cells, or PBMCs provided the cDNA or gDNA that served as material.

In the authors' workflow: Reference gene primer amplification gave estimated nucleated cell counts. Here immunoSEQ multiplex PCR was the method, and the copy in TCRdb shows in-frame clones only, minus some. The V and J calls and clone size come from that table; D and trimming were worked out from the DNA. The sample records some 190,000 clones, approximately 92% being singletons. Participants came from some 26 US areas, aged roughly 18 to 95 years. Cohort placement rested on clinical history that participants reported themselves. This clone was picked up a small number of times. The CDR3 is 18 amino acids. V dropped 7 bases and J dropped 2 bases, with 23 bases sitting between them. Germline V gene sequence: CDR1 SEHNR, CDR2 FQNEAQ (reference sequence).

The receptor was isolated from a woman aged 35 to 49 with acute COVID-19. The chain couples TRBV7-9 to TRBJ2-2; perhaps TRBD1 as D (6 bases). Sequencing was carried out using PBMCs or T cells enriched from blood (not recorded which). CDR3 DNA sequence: TGTGCCAGCAACCGAATGGGTCCGAGACAGGACAACACCGGGGAGCTGTTTTTT. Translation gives CASNRMGPRQDNTGELFF.